The clone carrying this TCR beta chain was recorded at least ten times. This sample was taken from a study of T cells after yellow fever vaccination. MiXCR, run by TCRdb on the 5' RACE reads, gives a single entry per CDR3 protein. This sample has 120,000 or so distinct CDR3 sequences; 7.2% occur once, and the top ten carry approximately 2.7%. The receptor was isolated from a young man who received the YFV17D yellow fever vaccine. The sample was CD4+ T cells sorted from PBMCs, taken about 49 days after the first yellow fever vaccination.

The CDR3 is CASRPGGSGNTIYF. The CDR3 DNA is TGTGCCAGCAGGCCAGGGGGCTCTGGAAACACCATATATTTT. The chain joins TRBV25-1 to TRBJ1-3; 7 positions match TRBD1. V shed 6 bases and J 0 bases; nucleotides not matched to a gene: 2. CDR1 and CDR2 from the germline V gene are MGHDK and SYGVNS. The CDR3 has 14 residues.